The present T cell receptor (beta chain) was sequenced within a study of cytomegalovirus exposure and HLA in healthy donors. The wider study: From some 180 million T cells, an earlier analysis saw roughly 110 million unique TCR beta sequences. Study conclusions and caveats: Later analysis demonstrated an association between a missense DCLRE1C variant and TCR beta V- and J-gene trimming.

Germline CDR1 is WSHSY and CDR2 is SAAADI. The CDR3 has 18 residues. With V trimmed by 4 bases and J by 2 bases, 9 bases remained unmatched. PCR employed 60 Vbeta and 13 Jbeta primers. The data were produced by immunoSEQ multiplex PCR, yet TCRdb's version contains in-frame clones alone and is incomplete. Of roughly 150,000 clones listed, 72% are singletons. For this clone: Its antigen remains unidentified.

This TCR derives from a man in his forties in good health and CMV-seronegative. The rearrangement joins TRBV10-2 to TRBJ2-3, with TRBD2 identical over 13 bases. Specimen: PBMCs. The CDR3, as DNA: TGCGCCAGCAGTGCCACCGGACTAGCGGGAGACCTCACAGATACGCAGTATTTT. It encodes CASSATGLAGDLTDTQYF.